This entry describes one T cell receptor beta chain. Clones were read by immunoSEQ multiplex PCR, and TCRdb kept only the in-frame ones, dropping some. The data show about 74,000 clones, 80% seen once. These data come from a study of T cell clones after liver transplantation. The CDR3 covers 13 residues. Germline V gives CDR1 SGHNT, CDR2 YENEEA. Trimming stripped 5 bases from V and 0 bases from J, with 7 bases between. Source: CD4+ T cells from blood, taken before liver transplant. The gene calls are TRBV11-3 and TRBJ2-5; D remains ambiguous. The receptor was derived from a human donor who received a liver transplant. CDR3 bases: TGTGCCAGCAGCAACAGCGACCAAGAGACCCAGTACTTC. It codes for CASSNSDQETQYF.